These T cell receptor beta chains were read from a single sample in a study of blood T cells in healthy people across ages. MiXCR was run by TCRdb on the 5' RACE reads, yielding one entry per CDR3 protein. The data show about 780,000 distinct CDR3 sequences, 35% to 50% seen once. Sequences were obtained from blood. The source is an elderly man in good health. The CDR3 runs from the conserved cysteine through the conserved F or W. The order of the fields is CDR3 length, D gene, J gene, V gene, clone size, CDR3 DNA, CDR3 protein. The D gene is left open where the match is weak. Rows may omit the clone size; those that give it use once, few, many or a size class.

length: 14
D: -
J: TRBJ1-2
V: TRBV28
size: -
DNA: TGTGCCAGCAGCGACCCGGGACGGAACTATGGCTACACCTTC
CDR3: CASSDPGRNYGYTF

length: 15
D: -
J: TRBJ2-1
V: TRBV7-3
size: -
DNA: TGTGCCAGCAGCTCCCCGACGCAGAAACCGAATGAGCAGTTCTTC
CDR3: CASSSPTQKPNEQFF

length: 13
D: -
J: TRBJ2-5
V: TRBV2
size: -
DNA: TGTGCCAGCAGGTGGGACACCGGAGAGACCCAGTACTTC
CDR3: CASRWDTGETQYF

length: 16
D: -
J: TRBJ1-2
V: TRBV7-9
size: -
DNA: TGTGCCAGCAGCTTATCCCACAACAAGATTAACTATGGCTACACCTTC
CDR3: CASSLSHNKINYGYTF

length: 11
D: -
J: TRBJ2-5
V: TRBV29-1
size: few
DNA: TGCAGCGTTGACGGGATAGAGACCCAGTACTTC
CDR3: CSVDGIETQYF

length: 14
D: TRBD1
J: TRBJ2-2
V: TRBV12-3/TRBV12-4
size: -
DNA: TGTGCCAGCAGAAGACAGGGGGCATGGGGGGAGCTGTTTTTT
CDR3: CASRRQGAWGELFF

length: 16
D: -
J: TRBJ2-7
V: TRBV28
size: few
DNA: TGTGCCAGCAGTTTCGACCTGAGGGGACCATCCTACGAGCAGTACTTC
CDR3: CASSFDLRGPSYEQYF

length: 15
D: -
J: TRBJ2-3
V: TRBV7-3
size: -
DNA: TGTGCCAGCAGCTTAAGGGCGGGGAACACAGATACGCAGTATTTT
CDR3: CASSLRAGNTDTQYF

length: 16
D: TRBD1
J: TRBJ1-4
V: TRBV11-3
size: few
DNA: TGTGCCAGCAGCCTCCGACAGGGGCGTATTAATGAAAAACTGTTTTTT
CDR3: CASSLRQGRINEKLFF

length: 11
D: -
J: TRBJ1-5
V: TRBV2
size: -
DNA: TGTGCCAGCAGTGGGTTTAGTCCCCAGCATTTT
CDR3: CASSGFSPQHF

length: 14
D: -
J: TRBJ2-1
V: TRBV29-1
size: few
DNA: TGCAGCGTTCCAGTCCGGGACAAGACGAGTGAGCAGTTCTTC
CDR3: CSVPVRDKTSEQFF

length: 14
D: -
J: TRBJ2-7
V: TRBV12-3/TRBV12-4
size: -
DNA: TGTGCCAGCAGCTCGGCGGGACGAGCCGGGGAGCAGTACTTC
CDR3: CASSSAGRAGEQYF

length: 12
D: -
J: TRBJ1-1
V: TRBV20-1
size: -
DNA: TGCAGTGCTAGAATCTTGAACACTGAAGCTTTCTTT
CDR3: CSARILNTEAFF

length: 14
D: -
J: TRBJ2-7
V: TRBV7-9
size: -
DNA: TGTGCCAGCAGCACGACCAGGGGGGGGTACGAGCAGTACTTC
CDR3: CASSTTRGGYEQYF

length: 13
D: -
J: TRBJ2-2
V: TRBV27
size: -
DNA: TGTGCCAGCAGCCCATCGGACACCGGGGAGCTGTTTTTT
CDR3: CASSPSDTGELFF

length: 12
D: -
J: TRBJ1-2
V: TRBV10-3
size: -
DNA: TGTGCCATCAGTGAGGCTAATTCCCGCTACACCTTC
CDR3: CAISEANSRYTF

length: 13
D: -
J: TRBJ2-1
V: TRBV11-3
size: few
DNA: TGTGCCAGCAGCTTAGCTCTAGGGGGTGAGCAGTTCTTC
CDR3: CASSLALGGEQFF

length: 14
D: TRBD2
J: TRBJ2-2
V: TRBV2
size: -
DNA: TGTGCCAGCAGTGGGCTAGCGGGAACCGGGGAGCTGTTTTTT
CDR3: CASSGLAGTGELFF

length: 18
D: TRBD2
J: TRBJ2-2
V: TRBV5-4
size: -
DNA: TGTGCCAGCAGCTTGGGTGGTGGACTAGCGGGACTGGCCGGGGAGCTGTTTTTT
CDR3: CASSLGGGLAGLAGELFF

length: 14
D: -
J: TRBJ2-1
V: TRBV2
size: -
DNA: TGTGCCAGCAGTGTAAGGAATCCTTACAATGAGCAGTTCTTC
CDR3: CASSVRNPYNEQFF

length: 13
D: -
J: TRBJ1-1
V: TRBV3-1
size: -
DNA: TGTGCCAGCAGCCAAGATTTTAACACTGAAGCTTTCTTT
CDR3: CASSQDFNTEAFF

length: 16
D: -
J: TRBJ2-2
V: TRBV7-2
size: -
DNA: TGTGCCAGCAGCTTAACTTTCCAGCCTTACACCGGGGAGCTGTTTTTT
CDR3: CASSLTFQPYTGELFF

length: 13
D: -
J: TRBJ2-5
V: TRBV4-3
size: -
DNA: TGCGCCAGCAGCCAAGAGGAGGGAAAGACCCGGTACTTC
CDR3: CASSQEEGKTRYF

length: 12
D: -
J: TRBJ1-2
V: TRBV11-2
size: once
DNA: TGTGCCAGCAGCCCAGGTTCCGGTGGCTACACCTTC
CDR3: CASSPGSGGYTF

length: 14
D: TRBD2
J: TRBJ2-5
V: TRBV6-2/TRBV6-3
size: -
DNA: TGTGCCAGCAGAACAGCGGGAGATGGAGAGACCCAGTACTTC
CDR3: CASRTAGDGETQYF

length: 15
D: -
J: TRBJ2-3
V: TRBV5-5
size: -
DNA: TGTGTCAGCAGCTGGGGTAGTATACGCACAGATACGCGGTATTTT
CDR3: CVSSWGSIRTDTRYF

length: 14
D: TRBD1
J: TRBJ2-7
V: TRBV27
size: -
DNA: TGTGCCAGCAGTCCCGACAGGGGATTTGACGAGCAGTACTTC
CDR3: CASSPDRGFDEQYF

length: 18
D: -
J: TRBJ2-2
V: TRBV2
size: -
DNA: TGTGCCAGCAGTACCGGCCCCAGGGCTAGCACGAACACCGGGGAGCTGTTTTTT
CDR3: CASSTGPRASTNTGELFF

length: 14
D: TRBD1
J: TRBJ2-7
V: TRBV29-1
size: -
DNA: TGCAGGACTTTGGACAGGCTTCCTCCCTACGAGCAGTACTTC
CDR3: CRTLDRLPPYEQYF

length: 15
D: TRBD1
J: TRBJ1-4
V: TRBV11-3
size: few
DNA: TGTGCCAGCAGCATACACAGGGGGCGCGATGAAAAACTGTTTTTT
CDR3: CASSIHRGRDEKLFF

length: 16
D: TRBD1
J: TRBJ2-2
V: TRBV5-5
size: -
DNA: TGTGCCAGCAGGCGGACAGGGGTATCAAACACCGGGGAGCTGTTTTTT
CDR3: CASRRTGVSNTGELFF

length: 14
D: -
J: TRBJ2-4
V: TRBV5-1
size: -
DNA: TGCGCCAGCAGGGAGGGTAGCGCAACAACCATTCAGTACTTC
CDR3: CASREGSATTIQYF

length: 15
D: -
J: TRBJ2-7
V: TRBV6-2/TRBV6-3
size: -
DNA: TGTGCCAGCAGCCCTGCTCGTGTCGGTACCTACGAGCAGTACTTC
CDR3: CASSPARVGTYEQYF

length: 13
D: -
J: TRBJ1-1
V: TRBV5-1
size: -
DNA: TGCGCCAGCAGCTTGTCAGGGATGTCTGAAGCTTTCTTT
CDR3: CASSLSGMSEAFF

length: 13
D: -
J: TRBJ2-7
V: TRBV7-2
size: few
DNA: TGTGCCAGCAGCTCGACGAACCTGGGGGAGCAGTACTTC
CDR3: CASSSTNLGEQYF

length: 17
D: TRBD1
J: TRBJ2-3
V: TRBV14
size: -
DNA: TGTGCCAGCAGCCGCCACCTCCGGGACAGGGGTGGAGATACGCAGTATTTT
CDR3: CASSRHLRDRGGDTQYF

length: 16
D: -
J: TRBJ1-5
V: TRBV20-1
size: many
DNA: TGCAGTGCTAGAGATCGGTCTCACTTGAGCAATCAGCCCCAGCATTTT
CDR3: CSARDRSHLSNQPQHF

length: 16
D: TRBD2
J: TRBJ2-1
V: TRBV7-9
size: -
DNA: TGTGCCAGCAGTCTAGGCCCCGGGAGGGCCCTCAATGAGCAGTTCTTC
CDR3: CASSLGPGRALNEQFF

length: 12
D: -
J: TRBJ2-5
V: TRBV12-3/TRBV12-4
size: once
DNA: TGTGCCAGCAGTTTAAGACAGTCGAGCCAGTACTTC
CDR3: CASSLRQSSQYF

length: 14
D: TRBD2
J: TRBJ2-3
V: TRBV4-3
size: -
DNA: TGCGCCAGCAGCCGGAGCTATTTAGCGGGAGAGCAGTATTTT
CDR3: CASSRSYLAGEQYF

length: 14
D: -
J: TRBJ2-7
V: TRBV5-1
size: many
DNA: TGCGCCAGCAGCTTGGGGACAGCTGCCTACGAGCAGTACTTC
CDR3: CASSLGTAAYEQYF

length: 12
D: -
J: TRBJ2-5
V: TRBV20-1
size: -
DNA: TGCAGTGTGGATACGGGTAAAGAGACCCAGTACTTC
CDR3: CSVDTGKETQYF

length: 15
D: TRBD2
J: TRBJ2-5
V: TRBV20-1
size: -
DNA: TGCAGTGCTTCCCGACTAGCGGGAGGTGAAGAGACCCAGTACTTC
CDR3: CSASRLAGGEETQYF

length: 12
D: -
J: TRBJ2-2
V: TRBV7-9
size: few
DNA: TGTGCCAGCAGCCAGAGGGCCGGGGAGCTGTTTTTT
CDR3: CASSQRAGELFF

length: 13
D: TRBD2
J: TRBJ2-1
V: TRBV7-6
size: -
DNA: TGTGCCAGCACTGGCGGGAGGTCCAATGAGCAGTTCTTC
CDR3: CASTGGRSNEQFF

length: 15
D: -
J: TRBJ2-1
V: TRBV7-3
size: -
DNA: TGTGCCAGCAGCACGACTCCTAGCTCCTACAATGAGCAGTTCTTC
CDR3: CASSTTPSSYNEQFF

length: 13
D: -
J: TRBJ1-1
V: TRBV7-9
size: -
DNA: TGTACCAGCAGCTTAGCGGGGTACACTGAAGCTTTCTTT
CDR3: CTSSLAGYTEAFF

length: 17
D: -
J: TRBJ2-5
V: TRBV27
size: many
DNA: TGTGCCAGCACCACTTGGTCCGGGACCCATGGAAGGGAGACCCAGTACTTC
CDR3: CASTTWSGTHGRETQYF

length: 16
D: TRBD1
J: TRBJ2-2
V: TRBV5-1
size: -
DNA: TGCGCCAGCAGCTTCAGGGGGCTAGGTAACACCGGGGAGCTGTTTTTT
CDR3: CASSFRGLGNTGELFF

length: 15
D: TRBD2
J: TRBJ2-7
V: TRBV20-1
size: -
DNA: TGCAGTGCTAGGGCTCCGGGACTAGCGGTCCAAGAGCAGTACTTC
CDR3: CSARAPGLAVQEQYF

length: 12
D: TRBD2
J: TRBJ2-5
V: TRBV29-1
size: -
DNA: TGCAGCGTTGGGGAGGGCCTCAGGGAGCAGTACTTC
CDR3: CSVGEGLREQYF

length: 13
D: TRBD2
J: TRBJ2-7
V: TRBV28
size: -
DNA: TGTGCCAGCAGTTTATTGGGCGGGAGGGAGCAGTACTTC
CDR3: CASSLLGGREQYF